These 4 T cell receptor beta chains came from one sample sequenced in a study of technical replicates of blood from a handful of donors. The table came from immunoSEQ multiplex PCR; TCRdb's copy has only in-frame clones and leaves some out. The profile shows 70,000 to 85,000 clones, 97% of them singletons. The sequenced material came from T cells isolated from PBMCs. The receptor set was obtained from a human donor in good health.

The chain combines TRBV30 with TRBJ1-1; no definite D call. The CDR3 runs 15 residues. CDR1 is GTSNPN, CDR2 SVGIG, per germline (reference sequence). V lost 4 bases and J 4 bases, leaving 19 bases between the germline ends. The CDR3 reads CAWNPRGLTRTEAFF. In DNA, the CDR3 is TGTGCCTGGAACCCTCGAGGGCTGACCCGCACTGAAGCTTTCTTT.

This chain uses TRBV5-4 with TRBJ1-1, with no clear D. This CDR3 has 16 residues. Germline assignment: CDR1 SGHNT and CDR2 YYREEE (reference sequence). Trimming stripped 0 bases from V and 7 bases from J, with 19 bases between. CDR3 bases: TGTGCCAGCAGCTTGGGGTCTAGCGGTCTGAGCTTTGAAGCTTTCTTT. Residues: CASSLGSSGLSFEAFF.

This chain connects TRBV6-1 to TRBJ2-3, with TRBD2 as a possible D gene (6 bases). Per the germline V gene, CDR1 is MNHNS and CDR2 is SASEGT. Trimming shortened V by 5 bases and J by 6 bases, and 12 bases separated the two germline ends. CDR3 length: 13 amino acids. CDR3 in DNA: TGTGCCAGCAGTTATGGCGGGACTGATACGCAGTATTTT. It translates to CASSYGGTDTQYF.

This chain joins TRBV6-5 and TRBJ1-6; 8 positions agree with TRBD1. This CDR3 region has 14 residues. CDR1 is MNHEY, CDR2 SVGAGI, per germline. The ends lost 6 bases at V and 10 bases at J; junction bases unmatched: 8. The CDR3 DNA is TGTGCCAGCAGAACACAGGGGGAAAACTCACCCCTCCACTTT. It yields the protein CASRTQGENSPLHF.